A single sample gave rise to the 26 T cell receptor beta chains below, sequenced in a study of cytomegalovirus exposure and HLA in healthy donors. This PCR relied on a set of 60 Vbeta primers and 13 Jbeta primers. Clones were sequenced by immunoSEQ multiplex PCR, and TCRdb holds only the in-frame ones, with some missing. The sample carries about 120,000 clones, approximately 75% recorded once. Sequencing was performed on PBMCs. Receptors were obtained from a man in his fifties in good health and CMV-seropositive.

This clone was observed a handful of times. The sample carries other DNA sequences with the same CDR3. This chain connects TRBV5-1 to TRBJ2-3, with D perhaps matching TRBD2 (7 bases). Trimming took off 0 bases at V and 1 base at J, with 9 bases between the two ends. CDR3 length equals 15 residues. CDR1 is SGHRS, CDR2 YFSETQ, per germline. The CDR3 DNA reads TGCGCCAGCAGCTTGGGCGGGGGCCGCACAGATACGCAGTATTTT. It is translated as CASSLGGGRTDTQYF.

V is TRBV5-6 and J is TRBJ1-2; TRBD1 might be the D (5 bases). V lost 1 base to trimming and J lost 11 bases, with 12 bases between them. The germline gives CDR1 SGHDT, CDR2 YYEEEE. There are 12 residues in the CDR3. CDR3 coding DNA: TGTGCCAGCAGCTTGTCCGCAGGGAAGTACACCTTC. This sequence encodes CASSLSAGKYTF.

In its sample, this clone was seen a few times. This CDR3 is also generated by other DNA sequences in the sample. This chain links TRBV4-1 with TRBJ2-3; 8 nucleotides align to TRBD1. Germline V gives CDR1 MGHRA, CDR2 YSYEKL. This CDR3 has 15 residues. V was pared by 0 bases and J by 2 bases, with 1 base of the junction left unmatched. The CDR3 nucleotides read TGCGCCAGCAGCCAAGAGGGACAGGACACAGATACGCAGTATTTT. It codes for CASSQEGQDTDTQYF.

The chain couples TRBV4-3 to TRBJ1-4; D is undetermined. CDR1 and CDR2 from the germline V gene are LGHNA and YSLEER. CDR3 length equals 14 residues. Trimming stripped 5 bases from V and 8 bases from J, with 15 bases between. CDR3 coding DNA: TGCGCCAGCAGCAGCCGGGCCTGGAGGGAAAAACTGTTTTTT. It encodes CASSSRAWREKLFF.

This rearrangement joins TRBV5-1 to TRBJ2-5; the match to TRBD2 covers 11 bases. The germline V gene has CDR1 SGHRS and CDR2 YFSETQ. J lost 0 bases, V lost 4 bases, and 2 bases had no gene match. The CDR3 length is 15 residues. The CDR3 spells CASSPGLADQETQYF. As DNA, the CDR3 is TGCGCCAGCAGCCCGGGACTAGCGGACCAAGAGACCCAGTACTTC.

The J gene is TRBJ1-2, the V gene TRBV27; D not certain. Germline V gene data show CDR1 as MNHEY and CDR2 as SMNVEV (reference sequence). This CDR3 has 15 amino acids. V was pared by 3 bases and J by 5 bases, with 16 bases between. CDR3 coding DNA: TGTGCCAGCAGTTTTGCCCCCGGGTCCGTGTATGGCTACACCTTC. Amino acids: CASSFAPGSVYGYTF.

The rearrangement uses TRBV7-2 and TRBJ2-3; D ambiguous. CDR3 length: 12 residues. The V and J ends lost 4 bases and 2 bases respectively, with 4 bases between them. Germline CDR1 is SGHTA and CDR2 is FQGNSA. CDR3 bases: TGTGCCAGCAGCTCGTTCACAGATACGCAGTATTTT. Its translation is CASSSFTDTQYF.

V usage is TRBV18 and J usage is TRBJ2-7; tentatively, D is TRBD2 (6 bases). Germline V gives CDR1 KGHSH, CDR2 LQKENI. Trimming pared 6 bases from V and 0 bases from J, leaving 12 bases between. The CDR3 is 14 residues long. The CDR3 region has the DNA TGTGCCAGCTCCCTCGGAGGGACCTCCTACGAGCAGTACTTC. Encoded protein: CASSLGGTSYEQYF.

This clone was seen more than once but under ten times. The rearrangement joins TRBV5-1 to TRBJ2-1, with 9 bases matching TRBD1. CDR1 and CDR2 from the germline V gene are SGHRS and YFSETQ. V lost 4 bases, J lost 6 bases, and 11 bases stayed unmatched. The CDR3 runs to 16 residues. The CDR3 DNA follows: TGCGCCAGCAGCCGTGACTTGGGACAGGGCCGCAATGAGCAGTTCTTC. It codes for CASSRDLGQGRNEQFF.

Of note for this clone: The sample holds other DNA sequences that translate to the same CDR3. The V call is TRBV2, the J call TRBJ1-4; 8 bases are a match to TRBD1. Looked up from germline, CDR1 is SNHLY and CDR2 is FYNNEI. This CDR3 spans 14 amino acids. V lost 4 bases and J lost 7; bases outside the gene matches: 5. The chain's CDR3 is CASSGQGRFEKLFF. The CDR3 DNA is TGTGCCAGCAGTGGACAGGGGAGGTTTGAAAAACTGTTTTTT. Combining the CDR3 with reference TRBV2 and TRBJ1-4 gives the whole variable domain EPEVTQTPSHQVTQMGQEVILRCVPISNHLYFYWYRQILGQKVEFLVSFYNNEISEKSEIFDDQFSVERPDGSNFTLKIRSTKLEDSAMYFCASSGQGRFEKLFFGSGTQLSVL.

This chain joins TRBV19 and TRBJ2-7; D is possibly TRBD2 (6 bases). Trimming stripped 6 bases from V and 3 bases from J, with 15 bases between. CDR1 is LNHDA, CDR2 SQIVND, per germline (reference sequence). The CDR3 runs 14 residues. The CDR3 DNA follows: TGTGCCAGTAGGCGGACGGCGGGGATCTACGAGCAGTACTTC. Its translation is CASRRTAGIYEQYF.

Here the CDR3 reads CASSLRVRGYQETQYF. In DNA, the CDR3 is TGTGCCAGCAGTTTAAGAGTCAGGGGGTACCAAGAGACCCAGTACTTC. The V call is TRBV28, the J call TRBJ2-5; 7 positions agree with TRBD1. Germline V lookup: CDR1 MDHEN, CDR2 SYDVKM. The CDR3 length is 16 residues. Unmatched junction bases numbered 6, after V lost 2 bases and J lost 0 bases.

This clone was picked up a small number of times. The chain employs TRBV5-1 and TRBJ2-3, with 7 nucleotides matching TRBD1. Looked up from germline, CDR1 is SGHRS and CDR2 is YFSETQ. Trimming cost V 4 bases and J 5 bases; bases outside gene matches: 10. The CDR3 is 15 amino acids. The CDR3 nucleotides are TGCGCCAGCAGCCCTATAGGGGGCCGGGGAGATACGCAGTATTTT. This gives the protein CASSPIGGRGDTQYF.

The gene calls are TRBV6-6 and TRBJ2-4; TRBD1 aligns across 9 bases. This CDR3 has 13 amino acids. Per germline, CDR1 MNHNY and CDR2 SVGAGI (reference sequence). V was clipped by 6 bases and J by 9 bases; unmatched bases: 6. CDR3 sequence: CASRRTGVGIQYF. Here the CDR3 DNA reads TGTGCCAGCAGGCGGACAGGGGTTGGCATTCAGTACTTC.

This CDR3 reads CSVDFGRGEAEAFF. For the CDR3, the DNA is TGCAGCGTTGATTTCGGCAGGGGAGAGGCTGAAGCTTTCTTT. The chain carries TRBV29-1 and TRBJ1-1, with D maybe TRBD1 (6 bases). There are 14 residues in the CDR3. In germline, CDR1 is SQVTM, CDR2 ANQGSEA. Trimming took 3 bases from V and 6 from J, leaving 17 bases between them.

The CDR3 is CATSRPTGGANVLTF. Written as DNA, the CDR3 is TGTGCCACCAGCAGACCGACAGGAGGGGCCAACGTCCTGACTTTC. J is TRBJ2-6 and V is TRBV15; tentative D call: TRBD1 (6 bases). The V gene's germline CDR1 is LNHNV and CDR2 YYDKDF (reference sequence). Trimming stripped 2 bases from V and 4 bases from J, with 9 bases between. CDR3 length: 15 residues.

J is TRBJ1-5 and V is TRBV19; 9 nucleotides match TRBD1. The J segment lost 6 bases and the V segment lost 6 bases, leaving 6 bases of the junction unmatched. Per the germline V gene, CDR1 is LNHDA and CDR2 is SQIVND (reference sequence). This CDR3 spans 14 amino acids. CDR3: CASSPTGGRQPQHF. The CDR3 DNA reads as TGTGCCAGTAGCCCAACAGGGGGCCGTCAGCCCCAGCATTTT. Supplemented by reference TRBV19 and TRBJ1-5, the full variable domain reads DGGITQSPKYLFRKEGQNVTLSCEQNLNHDAMYWYRQDPGQGLRLIYYSQIVNDFQKGDIAEGYSVSREKKESFPLTVTSAQKNPTAFYLCASSPTGGRQPQHFGDGTRLSIL.

The gene calls are TRBV2 and TRBJ1-5; weak D call: TRBD1 (6 bases). This CDR3 has 15 residues. V was clipped by 6 bases and J by 4 bases, with 16 bases between them. Germline-derived CDR1 and CDR2 are SNHLY and FYNNEI. As DNA, the CDR3 is TGTGCCAGCAGCCAGACAGGACAAGTTAATCAGCCCCAGCATTTT. This translates into CASSQTGQVNQPQHF.

The chain combines TRBV5-1 with TRBJ1-2; 7 nucleotides align to TRBD1. In germline, CDR1 is SGHRS, CDR2 YFSETQ. The CDR3 has 13 amino acids. J lost 6 bases, V lost 5 bases, and 7 bases had no gene match. The CDR3 loop reads CASREGTEDGYTF. The CDR3 bases are TGCGCCAGCAGGGAAGGGACAGAGGATGGCTACACCTTC.

This clone was seen once. The V and J genes are TRBV6-1 and TRBJ2-3, with 7 nucleotides matching TRBD1. From germline, CDR1 is MNHNS and CDR2 SASEGT. Germline trimming cut 2 bases from V and 6 bases from J; bases unmatched to any gene: 11. The CDR3 runs to 16 residues. This chain's CDR3 is CASSEFRVRGRDTQYF. The CDR3 DNA reads as TGTGCCAGCAGTGAATTCCGGGTTAGGGGGCGCGATACGCAGTATTTT.

This clone was counted once. The DNA for the CDR3 is TGTGCCAGCAGCTTGATTGGAGGTATGGAATGGCGCGACTATGGCTACACCTTC. Amino acid sequence: CASSLIGGMEWRDYGYTF. This sequence joins TRBV5-6 and TRBJ1-2; D is unclear. The V and J ends lost 1 base and 3 bases respectively, with 22 bases between them. CDR1 and CDR2 (germline): SGHDT, YYEEEE. The CDR3 runs 18 residues. Full variable domain (outside the CDR3, taken from reference TRBV5-6 and TRBJ1-2): DAGVTQSPTHLIKTRGQQVTLRCSPKSGHDTVSWYQQALGQGPQFIFQYYEEEERQRGNFPDRFSGHQFPNYSSELNVNALLLGDSALYLCASSLIGGMEWRDYGYTFGSGTRLTVV.

V and J are TRBV18 and TRBJ2-7; D perhaps matches TRBD1 (7 bases). V dropped 3 bases and J dropped 4 bases, with 13 bases sitting between them. The CDR3 loop spans 14 amino acids. CDR1 KGHSH and CDR2 LQKENI come from the germline V gene. CDR3 coding DNA: TGTGCCAGCTCACCGGCCAGGGGGGTATACGAGCAGTACTTC. Its protein product is CASSPARGVYEQYF.

The chain is built from TRBV5-1 and TRBJ2-1, with TRBD2 identical over 12 bases. Germline-derived CDR1 and CDR2 are SGHRS and YFSETQ. This CDR3 has 14 residues. The ends lost 7 bases at V and 8 bases at J; junction bases unmatched: 7. The CDR3 nucleotides are TGCGCCAGCGCTAGGACTAGCGGGGTGGATGAGCAGTTCTTC. Residues: CASARTSGVDEQFF.

This clone was counted a single time. The chain is built from TRBV30 and TRBJ1-4; 9 nucleotides align to TRBD1. J gave up 7 bases and V 8 bases, and 5 bases lay outside the gene matches. The CDR3 contains 12 residues. The V gene's germline CDR1 is GTSNPN and CDR2 SVGIG (reference sequence). CDR3 DNA: TGTGCCACGGGACAGGGCCGTGAAAAACTGTTTTTT. Translated: CATGQGREKLFF.

This clone is medium-sized (0.01 to 0.1%). The chain carries TRBV4-2 and TRBJ2-1; D call uncertain. V was cut by 0 bases and J by 2 bases, with 8 bases left in between. The CDR3 is made up of 15 amino acids. Germline CDR1 reads LGHNA; CDR2 reads YNFKEQ. In DNA form, the CDR3 reads TGTGCCAGCAGCCAAGATTCCCTAGCCTACAATGAGCAGTTCTTC. This sequence encodes CASSQDSLAYNEQFF.

The rearrangement joins TRBV4-3 to TRBJ1-2; 7 bases are shared with TRBD1. J gave up 4 bases and V 0 bases, and 11 bases lay outside the gene matches. The CDR3 contains 17 residues. The V gene's germline CDR1 is LGHNA and CDR2 YSLEER. This CDR3 is CASSQDTEGAPSYGYTF. The CDR3, as DNA: TGCGCCAGCAGCCAAGATACGGAGGGGGCGCCAAGCTATGGCTACACCTTC.